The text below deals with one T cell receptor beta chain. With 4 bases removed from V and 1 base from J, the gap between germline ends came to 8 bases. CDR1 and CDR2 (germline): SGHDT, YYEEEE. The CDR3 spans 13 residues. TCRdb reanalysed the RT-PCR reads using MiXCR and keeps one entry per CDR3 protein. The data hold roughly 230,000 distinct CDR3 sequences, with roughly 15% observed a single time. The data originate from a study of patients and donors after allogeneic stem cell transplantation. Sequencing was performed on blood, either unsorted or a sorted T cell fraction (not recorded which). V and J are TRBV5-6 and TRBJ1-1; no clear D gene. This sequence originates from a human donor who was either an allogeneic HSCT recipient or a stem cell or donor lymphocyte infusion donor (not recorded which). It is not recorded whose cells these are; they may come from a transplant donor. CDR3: CASSPTRNTEAFF. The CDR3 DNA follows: TGTGCCAGCAGCCCTACAAGGAACACTGAAGCTTTCTTT.